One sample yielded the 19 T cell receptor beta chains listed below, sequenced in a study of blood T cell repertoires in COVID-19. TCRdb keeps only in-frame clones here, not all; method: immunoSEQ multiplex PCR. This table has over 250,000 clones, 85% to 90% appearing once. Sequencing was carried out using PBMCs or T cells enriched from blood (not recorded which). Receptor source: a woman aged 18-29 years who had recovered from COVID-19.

CDR3 amino acids: CARGPGPTGGEQYF. The DNA for the CDR3 is TGCGCCCGCGGACCCGGGCCCACGGGGGGGGAGCAGTACTTC. The gene calls are TRBV5-1 and TRBJ2-7, with 8 bases matching TRBD2. The CDR3 loop spans 14 amino acids. Unmatched junction bases numbered 16, after V lost 10 bases and J lost 7 bases. Germline assignment: CDR1 SGHRS and CDR2 YFSETQ. Complete variable domain (other parts from reference TRBV5-1 and TRBJ2-7): KAGVTQTPRYLIKTRGQQVTLSCSPISGHRSVSWYQQTPGQGLQFLFEYFSETQRNKGNFPGRFSGRQFSNSRSEMNVSTLELGDSALYLCARGPGPTGGEQYFGPGTRLTVT.

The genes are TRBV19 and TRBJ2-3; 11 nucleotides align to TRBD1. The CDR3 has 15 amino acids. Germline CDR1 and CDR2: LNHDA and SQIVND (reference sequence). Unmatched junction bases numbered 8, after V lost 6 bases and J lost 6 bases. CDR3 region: CASRHGQGARDTQYF. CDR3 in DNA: TGTGCCAGTAGACATGGACAGGGGGCTCGGGATACGCAGTATTTT.

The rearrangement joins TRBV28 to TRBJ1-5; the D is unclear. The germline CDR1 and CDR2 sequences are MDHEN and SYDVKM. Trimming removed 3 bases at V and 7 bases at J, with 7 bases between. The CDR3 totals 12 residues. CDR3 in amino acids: CASSLYGQPQHF. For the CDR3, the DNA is TGTGCCAGCAGTTTGTATGGCCAGCCCCAGCATTTT.

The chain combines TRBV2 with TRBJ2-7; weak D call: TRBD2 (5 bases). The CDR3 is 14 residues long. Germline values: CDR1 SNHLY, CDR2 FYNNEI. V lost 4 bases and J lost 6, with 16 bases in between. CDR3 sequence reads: CASSAPGLISEQYF. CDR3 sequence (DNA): TGTGCCAGCAGTGCCCCCGGACTCATTAGCGAGCAGTACTTC.

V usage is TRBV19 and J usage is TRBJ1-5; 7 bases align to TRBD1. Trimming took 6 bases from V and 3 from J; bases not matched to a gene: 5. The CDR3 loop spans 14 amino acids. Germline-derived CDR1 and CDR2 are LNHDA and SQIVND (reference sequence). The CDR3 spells CASREDRDNQPQHF. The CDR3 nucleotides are TGTGCCAGTAGGGAAGACAGGGACAATCAGCCCCAGCATTTT.

DNA for the CDR3: TGTGCCAGCAGTAGGGACAGGATGAACACTGAAGCTTTCTTT. Its translation: CASSRDRMNTEAFF. The chain has TRBV28 and TRBJ1-1; TRBD1 aligns across 8 bases. CDR1 is MDHEN, CDR2 SYDVKM, per germline. The V segment lost 5 bases and the J segment 0 bases; nucleotides outside the gene matches: 2. CDR3 length: 14 amino acids.

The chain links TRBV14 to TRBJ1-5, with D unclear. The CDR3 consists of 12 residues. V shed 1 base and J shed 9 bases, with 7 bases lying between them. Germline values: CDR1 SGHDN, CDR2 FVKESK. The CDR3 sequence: CASSQGGGPQHF. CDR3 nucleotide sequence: TGTGCCAGCAGCCAAGGGGGAGGGCCCCAGCATTTT.

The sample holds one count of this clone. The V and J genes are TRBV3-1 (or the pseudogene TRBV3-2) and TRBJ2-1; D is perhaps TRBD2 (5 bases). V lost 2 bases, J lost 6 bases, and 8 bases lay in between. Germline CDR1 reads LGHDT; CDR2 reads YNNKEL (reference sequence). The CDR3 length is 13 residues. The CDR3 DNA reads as TGTGCCAGCAGCCAATTGAGGGTCAATGAGCAGTTCTTC. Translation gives CASSQLRVNEQFF.

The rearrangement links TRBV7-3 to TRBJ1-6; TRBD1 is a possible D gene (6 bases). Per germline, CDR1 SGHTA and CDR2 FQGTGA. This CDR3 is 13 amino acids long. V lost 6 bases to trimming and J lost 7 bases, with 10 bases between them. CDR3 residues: CASSLGGNSPLHF. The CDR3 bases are TGTGCCAGCAGTTTAGGGGGGAATTCACCCCTCCACTTT.

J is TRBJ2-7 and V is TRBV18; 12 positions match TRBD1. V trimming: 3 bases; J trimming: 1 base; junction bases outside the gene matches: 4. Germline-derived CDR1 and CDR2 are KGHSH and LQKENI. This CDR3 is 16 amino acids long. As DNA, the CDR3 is TGTGCCAGCTCACCCGTGGGACAGGGGGCATCCTACGAGCAGTACTTC. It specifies CASSPVGQGASYEQYF.

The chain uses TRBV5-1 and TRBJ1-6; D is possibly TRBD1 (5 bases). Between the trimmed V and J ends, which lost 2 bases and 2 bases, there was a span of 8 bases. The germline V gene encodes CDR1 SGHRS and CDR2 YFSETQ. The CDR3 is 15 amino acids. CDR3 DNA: TGCGCCAGCAGCTTTGAGGACACCTATAATTCACCCCTCCACTTT. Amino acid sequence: CASSFEDTYNSPLHF.

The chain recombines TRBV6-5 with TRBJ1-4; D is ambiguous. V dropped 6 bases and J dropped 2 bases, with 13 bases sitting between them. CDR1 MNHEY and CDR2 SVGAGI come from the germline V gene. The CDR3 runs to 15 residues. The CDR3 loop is CASSLRGGTNEKLFF. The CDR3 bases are TGTGCCAGCAGCCTCCGCGGAGGGACTAATGAAAAACTGTTTTTT.

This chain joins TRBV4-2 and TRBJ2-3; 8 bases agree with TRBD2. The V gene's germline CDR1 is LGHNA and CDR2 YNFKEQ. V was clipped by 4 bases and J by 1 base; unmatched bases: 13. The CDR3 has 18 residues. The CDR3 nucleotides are TGTGCCAGCAGCCCTTACCCCGGAGCGGGGGCCCGCACAGATACGCAGTATTTT. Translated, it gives CASSPYPGAGARTDTQYF.

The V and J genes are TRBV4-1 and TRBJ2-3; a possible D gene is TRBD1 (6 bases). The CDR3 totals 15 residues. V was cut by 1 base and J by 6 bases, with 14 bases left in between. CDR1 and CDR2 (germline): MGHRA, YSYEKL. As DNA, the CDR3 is TGCGCCAGCAGCCAAGGGGGGCTACGAGCCGATACGCAGTATTTT. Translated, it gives CASSQGGLRADTQYF.

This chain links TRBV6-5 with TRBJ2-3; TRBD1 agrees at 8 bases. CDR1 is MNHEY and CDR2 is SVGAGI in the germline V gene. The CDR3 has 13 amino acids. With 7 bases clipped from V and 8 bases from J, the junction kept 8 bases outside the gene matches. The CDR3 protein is CASTKRGQGTQYF. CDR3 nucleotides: TGTGCCAGCACCAAAAGAGGACAGGGTACGCAGTATTTT.

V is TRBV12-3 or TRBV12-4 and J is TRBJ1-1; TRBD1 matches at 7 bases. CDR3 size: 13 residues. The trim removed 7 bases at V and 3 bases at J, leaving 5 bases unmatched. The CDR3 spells CASTMDRYTEAFF. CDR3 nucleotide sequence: TGTGCCAGCACCATGGACAGGTACACTGAAGCTTTCTTT.

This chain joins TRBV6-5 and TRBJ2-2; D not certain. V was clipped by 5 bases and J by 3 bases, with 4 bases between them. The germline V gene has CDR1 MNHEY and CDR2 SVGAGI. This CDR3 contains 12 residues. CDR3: CASSQDTGELFF. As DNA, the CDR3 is TGTGCCAGCAGTCAGGACACCGGGGAGCTGTTTTTT.

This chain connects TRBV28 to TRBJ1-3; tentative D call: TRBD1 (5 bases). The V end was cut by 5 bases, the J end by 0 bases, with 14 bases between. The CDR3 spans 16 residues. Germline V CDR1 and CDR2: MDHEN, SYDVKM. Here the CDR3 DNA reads TGTGCCAGCAGTCCCCAGGGACTGTCCTCTGGAAACACCATATATTTT. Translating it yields CASSPQGLSSGNTIYF.

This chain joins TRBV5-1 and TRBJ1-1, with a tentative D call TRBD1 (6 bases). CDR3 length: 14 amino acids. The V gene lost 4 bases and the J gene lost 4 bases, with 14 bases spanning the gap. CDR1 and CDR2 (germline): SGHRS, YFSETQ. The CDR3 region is CASSMGQPGTEAFF. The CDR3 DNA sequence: TGCGCCAGCAGCATGGGACAACCAGGCACTGAAGCTTTCTTT. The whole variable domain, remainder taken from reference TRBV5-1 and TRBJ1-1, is KAGVTQTPRYLIKTRGQQVTLSCSPISGHRSVSWYQQTPGQGLQFLFEYFSETQRNKGNFPGRFSGRQFSNSRSEMNVSTLELGDSALYLCASSMGQPGTEAFFGQGTRLTVV.